This T cell receptor (beta chain) was identified during a study of control samples from healthy donors and cancer patients (dated by TCRdb to between 2020 and 2021). On this clone itself: No antigen is known for it. No much larger clone exists at a distance of one base, and base qualities are not known.

CDR1 is given as MNHEY and CDR2 as SVGAGI, both from the germline V gene. There are 15 amino acids in the CDR3, from cysteine to phenylalanine inclusive. Here the CDR3 DNA is all that survives: 45 bases in frame from base 1. V is cut back by 2 bases and J by 8 bases, with 6 bases in the junction unmatched. Receptor amplification or capture employed the immunoSEQ multiplex PCR assay. The clones in this table, taken by TCRdb from immuneACCESS, are in-frame only. Not every clone is retained; where verified, under half of the shortfall comes from an unresolved V gene, and the cause of the rest is unknown. The sample profile shows about 120,000 clones; around nine tenths of them were found once. The top ten constitute about 12% of the sample.

Sequencing was carried out using blood. This clonotype originated in a man aged 30 to 39 in good health. The V and J genes are TRBV6-5 and TRBJ1-4, and 9 junction bases match TRBD1. The nucleotide sequence is given as TGTGCCAGCAGTTACGAGACAGGGGGTAGAGAAAAACTGTTTTTT. Protein translation: CASSYETGGREKLFF.